This T cell receptor beta chain was observed in a study of T cell repertoires in cytomegalovirus infection. Turning to the study itself: Indications of both CMV infection and matching HLA type were provided by public TCR beta signatures.

In TCRdb, the reads were re-called with MiXCR into one record per CDR3 protein. The table records roughly 500,000 distinct CDR3 sequences, about 17% of them present only once. The V and J ends lost 0 bases and 2 bases, in that order; junction bases with no gene match: 4. Per the germline V gene, CDR1 is MGHRA and CDR2 is YSYEKL. CDR3 length equals 17 residues. This clonotype was seen at least ten times. Its antigen is unknown. Whole-study findings and limits: Summed public TCR beta family frequency identified CMV carriers bearing the relevant HLA. In two of eight donors, the top clonotype was HLA-C-restricted CMV-specific.

Material: CD8+ T cells from PBMCs. The clonotype was recovered from a human donor in good health (CMV status not recorded). Some clones in this sample may be carry-over from other donors' samples. The chain recombines TRBV4-1 with TRBJ2-1; TRBD2 matches 10 bases. The CDR3 coding sequence is TGCGCCAGCAGCCAAGATGGGGGGACTAGCGCCTACAATGAGCAGTTCTTC. Its translation: CASSQDGGTSAYNEQFF.